This T cell receptor beta chain was obtained from a study of technical replicates of blood from a few donors. This clone was recorded a few times. The table came from immunoSEQ multiplex PCR; TCRdb's copy has only in-frame clones and leaves some out. The sample contains approximately 93,000 clones, approximately 95% of which appear only once. This TCR came from a human donor in good health. The material sequenced was T cells isolated from PBMCs.

This chain's CDR3 is CASSTGGTGELFF. CDR3 DNA sequence: TGCGCCAGCAGCACAGGGGGAACCGGGGAGCTGTTTTTT. The chain combines TRBV5-1 with TRBJ2-2; 8 nucleotides agree with TRBD1. V lost 4 bases, J lost 5 bases, and 1 base stayed unmatched. Germline values: CDR1 SGHRS, CDR2 YFSETQ. CDR3 length: 13 amino acids.